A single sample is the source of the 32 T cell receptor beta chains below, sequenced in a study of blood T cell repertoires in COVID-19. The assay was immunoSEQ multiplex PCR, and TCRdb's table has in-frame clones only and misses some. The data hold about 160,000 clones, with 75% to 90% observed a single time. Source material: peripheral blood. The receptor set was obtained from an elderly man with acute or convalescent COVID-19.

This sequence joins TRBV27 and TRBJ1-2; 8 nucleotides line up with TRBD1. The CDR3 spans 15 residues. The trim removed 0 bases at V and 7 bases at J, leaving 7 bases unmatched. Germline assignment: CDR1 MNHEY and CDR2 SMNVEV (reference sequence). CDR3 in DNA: TGTGCCAGCAGTTTATCCCGCGACAGGGGCTCTGGCTACACCTTC. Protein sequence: CASSLSRDRGSGYTF.

The CDR3 is CASSYNPGETQYF. CDR3 bases: TGTGCCAGCAGTTATAATCCCGGGGAGACCCAGTACTTC. This chain connects TRBV6-6 to TRBJ2-5; D ambiguous. Germline V gives CDR1 MNHNY, CDR2 SVGAGI (reference sequence). V was trimmed by 3 bases and J by 5 bases, leaving 10 bases between them. The CDR3 totals 13 residues.

The CDR3 region is CSVAETGELFF. Written as DNA, the CDR3 is TGCAGCGTTGCCGAGACCGGGGAGCTGTTTTTT. The chain carries TRBV29-1 and TRBJ2-2; D gene unclear. Germline values: CDR1 SQVTM, CDR2 ANQGSEA. The CDR3 length is 11 residues. Trimming took 4 bases from V and 5 from J, leaving 5 bases between them.

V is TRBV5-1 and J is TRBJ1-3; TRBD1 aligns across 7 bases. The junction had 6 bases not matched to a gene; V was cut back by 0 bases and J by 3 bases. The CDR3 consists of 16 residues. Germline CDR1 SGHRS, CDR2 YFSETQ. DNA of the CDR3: TGCGCCAGCAGCTTGGGGAGGACAGGAGGTGGAAACACCATATATTTT. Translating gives CASSLGRTGGGNTIYF.

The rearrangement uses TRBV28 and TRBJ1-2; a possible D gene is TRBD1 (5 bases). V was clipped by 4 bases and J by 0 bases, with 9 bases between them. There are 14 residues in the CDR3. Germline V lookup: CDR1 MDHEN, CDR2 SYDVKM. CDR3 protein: CASSSGRANYGYTF. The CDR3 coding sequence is TGTGCCAGCAGTTCCGGCAGGGCTAACTATGGCTACACCTTC.

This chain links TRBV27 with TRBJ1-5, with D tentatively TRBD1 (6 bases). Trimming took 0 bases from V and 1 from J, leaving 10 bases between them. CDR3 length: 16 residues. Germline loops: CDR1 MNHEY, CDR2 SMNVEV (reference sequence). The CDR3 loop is CASSLSGTRSNQPQHF. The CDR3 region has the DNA TGTGCCAGCAGTTTATCGGGGACAAGGAGCAATCAGCCCCAGCATTTT.

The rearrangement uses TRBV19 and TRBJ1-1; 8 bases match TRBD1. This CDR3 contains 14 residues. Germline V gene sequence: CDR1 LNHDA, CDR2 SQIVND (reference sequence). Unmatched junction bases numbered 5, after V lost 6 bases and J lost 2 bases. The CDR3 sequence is CASRKDRANTEAFF. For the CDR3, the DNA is TGTGCCAGTAGAAAGGACAGGGCAAACACTGAAGCTTTCTTT.

The CDR3 coding sequence is TGTGCCAGTAGTCCCTGGACAGGGAATTCACCCCTCCACTTT. It is translated as CASSPWTGNSPLHF. This sequence joins TRBV19 and TRBJ1-6; TRBD1 matches 8 bases. Germline V gives CDR1 LNHDA, CDR2 SQIVND (reference sequence). The CDR3 is 14 amino acids. The V segment lost 5 bases and the J segment 7 bases; nucleotides outside the gene matches: 4.

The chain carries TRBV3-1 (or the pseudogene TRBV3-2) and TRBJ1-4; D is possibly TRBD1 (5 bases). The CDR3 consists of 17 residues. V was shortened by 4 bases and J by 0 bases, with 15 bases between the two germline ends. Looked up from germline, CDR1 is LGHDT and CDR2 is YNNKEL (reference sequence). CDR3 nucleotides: TGTGCCAGCAGCCTTCCGGCGGGGGGTGCAACTAATGAAAAACTGTTTTTT. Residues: CASSLPAGGATNEKLFF.

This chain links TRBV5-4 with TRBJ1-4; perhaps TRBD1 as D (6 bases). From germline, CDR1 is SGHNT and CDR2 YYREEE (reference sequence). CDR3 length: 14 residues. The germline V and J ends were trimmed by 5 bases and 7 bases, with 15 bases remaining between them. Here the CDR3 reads CASSSQGWGEKLFF. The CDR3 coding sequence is TGTGCCAGCAGTTCACAGGGTTGGGGTGAAAAACTGTTTTTT.

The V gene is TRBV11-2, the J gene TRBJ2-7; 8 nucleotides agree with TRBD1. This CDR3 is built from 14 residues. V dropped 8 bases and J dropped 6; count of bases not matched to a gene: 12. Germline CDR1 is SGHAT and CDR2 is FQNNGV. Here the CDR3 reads CASSSYGRGREQYF. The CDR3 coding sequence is TGTGCCAGCTCGAGCTACGGCAGGGGGCGCGAGCAGTACTTC. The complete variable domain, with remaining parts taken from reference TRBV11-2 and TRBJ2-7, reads EAGVAQSPRYKIIEKRQSVAFWCNPISGHATLYWYQQILGQGPKLLIQFQNNGVVDDSQLPKDRFSAERLKGVDSTLKIQPAKLEDSAVYLCASSSYGRGREQYFGPGTRLTVT.

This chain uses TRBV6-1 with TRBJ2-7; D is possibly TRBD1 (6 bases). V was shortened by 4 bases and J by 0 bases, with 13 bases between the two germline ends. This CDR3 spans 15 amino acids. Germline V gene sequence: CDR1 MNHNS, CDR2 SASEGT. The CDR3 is CASSGAGTPSYEQYF. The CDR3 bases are TGTGCCAGCAGTGGAGCCGGGACACCCTCCTACGAGCAGTACTTC.

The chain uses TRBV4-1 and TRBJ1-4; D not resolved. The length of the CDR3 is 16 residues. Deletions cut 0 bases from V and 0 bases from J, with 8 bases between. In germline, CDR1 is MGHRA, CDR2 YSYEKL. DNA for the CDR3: TGCGCCAGCAGCCAAGATGTGGCAGCAACTAATGAAAAACTGTTTTTT. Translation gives CASSQDVAATNEKLFF.

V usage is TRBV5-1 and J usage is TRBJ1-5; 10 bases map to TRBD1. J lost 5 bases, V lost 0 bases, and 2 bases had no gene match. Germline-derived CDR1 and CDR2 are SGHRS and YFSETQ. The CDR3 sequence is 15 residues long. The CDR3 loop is CASSLDGTGDQPQHF. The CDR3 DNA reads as TGCGCCAGCAGCTTGGACGGGACAGGGGATCAGCCCCAGCATTTT. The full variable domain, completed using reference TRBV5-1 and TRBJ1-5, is KAGVTQTPRYLIKTRGQQVTLSCSPISGHRSVSWYQQTPGQGLQFLFEYFSETQRNKGNFPGRFSGRQFSNSRSEMNVSTLELGDSALYLCASSLDGTGDQPQHFGDGTRLSIL.

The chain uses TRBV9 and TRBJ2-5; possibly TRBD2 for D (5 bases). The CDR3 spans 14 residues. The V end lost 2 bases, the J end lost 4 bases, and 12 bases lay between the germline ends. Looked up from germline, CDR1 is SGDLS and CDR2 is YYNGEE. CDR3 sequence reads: CASSVYGGRETQYF. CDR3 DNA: TGTGCCAGCAGCGTCTACGGAGGCAGAGAGACCCAGTACTTC.

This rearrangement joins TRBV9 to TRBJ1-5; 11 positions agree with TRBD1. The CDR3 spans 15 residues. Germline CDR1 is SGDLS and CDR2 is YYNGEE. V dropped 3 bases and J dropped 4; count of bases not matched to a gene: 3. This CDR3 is CASSAGQGANQPQHF. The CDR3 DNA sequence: TGTGCCAGCAGCGCCGGACAGGGGGCTAATCAGCCCCAGCATTTT.

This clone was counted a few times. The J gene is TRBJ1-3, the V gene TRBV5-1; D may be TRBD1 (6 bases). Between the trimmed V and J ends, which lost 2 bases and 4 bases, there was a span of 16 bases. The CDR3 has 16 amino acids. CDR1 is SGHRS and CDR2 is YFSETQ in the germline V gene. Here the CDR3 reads CASSLQTGIQGNTIYF. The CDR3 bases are TGCGCCAGCAGCTTACAAACAGGGATCCAAGGAAACACCATATATTTT.

CDR3 sequence reads: CASSFWGENEQYF. The CDR3 DNA sequence: TGCGCCAGCAGCTTTTGGGGGGAAAACGAGCAGTACTTC. This chain links TRBV5-1 with TRBJ2-7, with D possibly matching TRBD2 (6 bases). Between the trimmed V and J ends, which lost 2 bases and 5 bases, there was a span of 11 bases. Germline assignment: CDR1 SGHRS and CDR2 YFSETQ. This CDR3 region has 13 residues.

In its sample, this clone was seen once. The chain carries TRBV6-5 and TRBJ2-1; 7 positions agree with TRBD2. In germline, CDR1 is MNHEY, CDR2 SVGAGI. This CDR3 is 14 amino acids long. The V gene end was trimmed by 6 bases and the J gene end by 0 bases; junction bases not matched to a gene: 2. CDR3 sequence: CASRSGVSYNEQFF. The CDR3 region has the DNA TGTGCCAGCAGGAGCGGGGTCTCCTACAATGAGCAGTTCTTC.

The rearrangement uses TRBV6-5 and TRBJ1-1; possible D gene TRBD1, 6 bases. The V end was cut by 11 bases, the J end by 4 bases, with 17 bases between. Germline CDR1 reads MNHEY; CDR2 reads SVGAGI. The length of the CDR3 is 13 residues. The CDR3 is CAVRREGGTEAFF. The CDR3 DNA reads TGTGCCGTCAGAAGGGAAGGGGGCACTGAAGCTTTCTTT.

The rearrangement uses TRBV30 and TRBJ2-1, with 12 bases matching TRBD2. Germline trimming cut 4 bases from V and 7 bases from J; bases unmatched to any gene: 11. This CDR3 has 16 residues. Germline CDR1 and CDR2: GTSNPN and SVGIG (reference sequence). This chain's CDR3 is CAWTLRTSGTWNEQFF. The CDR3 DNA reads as TGTGCCTGGACACTAAGGACTAGCGGGACTTGGAATGAGCAGTTCTTC.

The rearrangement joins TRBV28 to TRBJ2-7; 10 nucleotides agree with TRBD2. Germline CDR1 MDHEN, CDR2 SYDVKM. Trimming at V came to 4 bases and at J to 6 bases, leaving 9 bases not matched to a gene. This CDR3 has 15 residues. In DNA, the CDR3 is TGTGCCAGCAGTTCTCCAGCGGGGGGGCCGGGCGAGCAGTACTTC. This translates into CASSSPAGGPGEQYF.

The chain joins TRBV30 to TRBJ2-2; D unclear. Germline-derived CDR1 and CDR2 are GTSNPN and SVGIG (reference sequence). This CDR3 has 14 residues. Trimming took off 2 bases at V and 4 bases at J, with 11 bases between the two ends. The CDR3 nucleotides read TGTGCCTGGAGTAAAGTAGCCCTCACCGGGGAGCTGTTTTTT. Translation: CAWSKVALTGELFF.

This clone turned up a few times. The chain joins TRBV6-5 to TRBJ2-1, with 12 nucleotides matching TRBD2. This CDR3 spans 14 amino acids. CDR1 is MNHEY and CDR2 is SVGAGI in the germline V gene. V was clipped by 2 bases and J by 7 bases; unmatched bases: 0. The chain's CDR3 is CASSYGTSGNEQFF. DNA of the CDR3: TGTGCCAGCAGTTACGGGACTAGCGGGAATGAGCAGTTCTTC.

CDR3 bases: TGTGCCACCGCGGGACAGGGAGGGGTCACTGAAGCTTTCTTT. Translation: CATAGQGGVTEAFF. The chain recombines TRBV7-2 with TRBJ1-1; 9 bases are shared with TRBD1. In germline, CDR1 is SGHTA, CDR2 FQGNSA. V lost 10 bases to trimming and J lost 4 bases; unmatched junction nucleotides: 10. The CDR3 sequence is 14 residues long.

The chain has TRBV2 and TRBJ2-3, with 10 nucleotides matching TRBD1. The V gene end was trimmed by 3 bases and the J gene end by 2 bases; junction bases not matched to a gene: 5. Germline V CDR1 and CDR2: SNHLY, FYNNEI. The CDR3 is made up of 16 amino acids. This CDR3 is CASSEGQGPITDTQYF. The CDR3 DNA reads TGTGCCAGCAGTGAGGGACAGGGGCCTATCACAGATACGCAGTATTTT.

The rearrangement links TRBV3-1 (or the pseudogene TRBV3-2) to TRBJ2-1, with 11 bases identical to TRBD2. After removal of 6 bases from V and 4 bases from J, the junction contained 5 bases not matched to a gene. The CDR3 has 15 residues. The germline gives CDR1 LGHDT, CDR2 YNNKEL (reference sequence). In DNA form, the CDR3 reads TGTGCCAGCAGTCCGCTAGCGGGAGGTTACAATGAGCAGTTCTTC. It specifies CASSPLAGGYNEQFF.

CDR3 coding DNA: TGTGCCAGCAGACAGACCTCCTATAATTCACCCCTCCACTTT. Translation gives CASRQTSYNSPLHF. The genes are TRBV25-1 and TRBJ1-6; D ambiguous. The V end was cut by 6 bases, the J end by 0 bases, with 6 bases between. There are 14 residues in the CDR3. The germline gives CDR1 MGHDK, CDR2 SYGVNS.

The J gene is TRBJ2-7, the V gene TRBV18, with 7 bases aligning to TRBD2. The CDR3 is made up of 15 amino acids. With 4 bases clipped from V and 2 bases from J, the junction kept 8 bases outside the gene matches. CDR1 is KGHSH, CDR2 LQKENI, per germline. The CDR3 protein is CASSLYKAGPYEQYF. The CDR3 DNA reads TGTGCCAGCTCACTATACAAAGCGGGACCCTACGAGCAGTACTTC.

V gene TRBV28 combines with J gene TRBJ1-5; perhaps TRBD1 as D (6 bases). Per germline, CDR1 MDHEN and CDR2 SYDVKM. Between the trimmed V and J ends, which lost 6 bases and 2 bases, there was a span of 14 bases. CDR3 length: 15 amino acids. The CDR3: CASRRQAPGNQPQHF. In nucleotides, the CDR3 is TGTGCCAGCAGGCGACAGGCCCCGGGCAATCAGCCCCAGCATTTT. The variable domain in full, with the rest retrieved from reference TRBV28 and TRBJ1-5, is DVKVTQSSRYLVKRTGEKVFLECVQDMDHENMFWYRQDPGLGLRLIYFSYDVKMKEKGDIPEGYSVSREKKERFSLILESASTNQTSMYLCASRRQAPGNQPQHFGDGTRLSIL.

As DNA, the CDR3 is TGTGCCAGCAGCAGGACAGGGCTCAATCAGCCCCAGCATTTT. Translating gives CASSRTGLNQPQHF. This sequence joins TRBV3-1 (or the pseudogene TRBV3-2) and TRBJ1-5, with 8 bases aligning to TRBD1. This CDR3 contains 14 residues. With 5 bases clipped from V and 3 bases from J, the junction kept 3 bases outside the gene matches. Germline CDR1 is LGHDT and CDR2 is YNNKEL (reference sequence).

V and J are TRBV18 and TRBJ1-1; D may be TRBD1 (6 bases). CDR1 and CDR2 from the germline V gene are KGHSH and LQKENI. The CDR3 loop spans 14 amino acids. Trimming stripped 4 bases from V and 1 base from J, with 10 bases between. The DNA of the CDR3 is TGTGCCAGCTCACGGACAGTGGGGAACACTGAAGCTTTCTTT. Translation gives CASSRTVGNTEAFF.